This T cell receptor (beta chain) was sequenced during a study of T cell responses to AZD1222 COVID-19 vaccine. Broader study findings: With dominance at 160-218 and 743-854, vaccine-associated CD4 TCRs spanned spike. Researchers took repertoire samples only after the peak T cell response had come. Close to half of all spike-specific TCRs reportedly target regions of the variants that are unmutated. Mostly white British, mostly female donors; authors suggested clonal diversity may be underestimated.

V was trimmed by 4 bases and J by 1 base, leaving 4 bases between them. Germline V CDR1 and CDR2: DFQATT, SNEGSKA (reference sequence). CDR3 size: 11 residues. Points on this clone: Its matching antigen is unknown.

TCRdb's copy holds only in-frame clones and misses some; the assay was immunoSEQ multiplex PCR. Of 100,000 to 130,000 clones listed, about nine tenths are singletons. This chain joins TRBV20-1 and TRBJ1-2, with D uncertain. The source was peripheral blood, collected on day 0 of AZD1222 vaccination. The sequence was collected from an adult in good health. The CDR3 is CSATNNYGYTF. CDR3 sequence (DNA): TGCAGTGCTACCAATAACTATGGCTACACCTTC.